Listed here are 30 T cell receptor beta chains from one sample, sequenced in a study of graft-versus-host responses after intestinal transplantation. These receptors' antigens are unknown. Profiling relied on immunoSEQ multiplex PCR, and the TCRdb table lists in-frame clones only, not all of them. The repertoire includes under 90,000 clones, 90% of them detected once, and 4% sits in the top ten. Here the sequenced sample was unstimulated CD8+ T cells sorted from spleen or lymph node cells, taken before transplant. These receptors all come from a human donor who was the organ donor for an intestinal transplant.

This chain links TRBV6-5 with TRBJ2-5; perhaps TRBD1 as D (6 bases). Germline CDR1 reads MNHEY; CDR2 reads SVGAGI. The V end lost 2 bases, the J end lost 1 base, and 11 bases lay between the germline ends. The CDR3 sequence is 15 residues long. The CDR3 coding sequence is TGTGCCAGCAGTTACGAGGGGGTGATCCAAGAGACCCAGTACTTC. The encoded protein is CASSYEGVIQETQYF.

The chain combines TRBV21-1 with TRBJ2-7; the table's D call of TRBD1 was not tested on the DNA. TRBV21-1 is a pseudogene locus. The CDR3 consists of 18 residues. The DNA for the CDR3 is TGTGCCAGCAGCCCAAGGGGACAGGGGCATCCCAGGATCTGCGAGCAGTACGTC. Translated: CASSPRGQGHPRICEQYV.

The chain combines TRBV5-6 with TRBJ1-1; possible D gene TRBD1, 5 bases. The V gene's germline CDR1 is SGHDT and CDR2 YYEEEE. V lost 4 bases to trimming and J lost 8 bases, with 12 bases between them. This CDR3 contains 12 residues. CDR3 sequence reads: CASSPSGGEAFF. The CDR3 DNA reads TGTGCCAGCAGCCCGTCGGGGGGAGAAGCTTTCTTT.

The CDR3 region has the DNA TGCGCCAGCAGCCATTTCGACTGGTCTGAAGCTTTCTTT. Its translation is CASSHFDWSEAFF. The V gene is TRBV4-3, the J gene TRBJ1-1; the D is unclear. Trimming cost V 3 bases and J 6 bases, with 11 bases left between them. The CDR3 is 13 amino acids. Per germline, CDR1 LGHNA and CDR2 YSLEER.

Written as DNA, the CDR3 is TGCGCCAGCAGCCAAGTGCGGGAGGTTTTCTATGGCTACACCTTC. It yields the protein CASSQVREVFYGYTF. The V gene is TRBV4-3, the J gene TRBJ1-2, with unresolved D. V lost 1 base, J lost 4 bases, and 13 bases lay in between. Per germline, CDR1 LGHNA and CDR2 YSLEER. This CDR3 spans 15 amino acids.

This sequence joins TRBV6-1 and TRBJ1-2; 8 nucleotides match TRBD1. Trimming cost V 6 bases and J 6 bases; bases outside gene matches: 6. Per the germline V gene, CDR1 is MNHNS and CDR2 is SASEGT. The CDR3 runs 13 residues. Written as DNA, the CDR3 is TGTGCCAGCAGGCCGGACAGGGCCAATGGCTACACCTTC. Its protein is CASRPDRANGYTF.

The CDR3 bases are TGTGCCAGCAGCTTAGAGCGGGGGAATTCCAATGAGCAGTTCTTC. Amino acids: CASSLERGNSNEQFF. The chain has TRBV7-6 and TRBJ2-1, with 8 bases lining up with TRBD2. The CDR3 covers 15 residues. V gave up 1 base and J gave up 6 bases; unmatched junction bases: 5. Germline-derived CDR1 and CDR2 are SGHVS and FNYEAQ.

This chain uses TRBV7-2 with TRBJ2-7; TRBD1 is a possible D gene (6 bases). Deletions cut 1 base from V and 7 bases from J, with 14 bases between. There are 14 residues in the CDR3. Germline V gives CDR1 SGHTA, CDR2 FQGNSA. CDR3 sequence reads: CASSLGGGLVEQYV. The CDR3 nucleotides read TGTGCCAGCAGCTTAGGTGGGGGCCTGGTTGAGCAGTACGTC.

This chain uses TRBV5-6 with TRBJ1-4; D possibly corresponds to TRBD1 (5 bases). Trimming cost V 3 bases and J 7 bases, with 16 bases left between them. The CDR3 is 15 amino acids. Germline CDR1 and CDR2: SGHDT and YYEEEE. The CDR3 nucleotides read TGTGCCAGCAGCTCGCAACAGGTGAAGGGTGAAAAACTGTTTTTT. It specifies CASSSQQVKGEKLFF.

V usage is TRBV6-5 and J usage is TRBJ2-3; D is ambiguous. The V gene lost 5 bases and the J gene lost 6 bases, with 15 bases spanning the gap. The CDR3 spans 14 residues. CDR1 is MNHEY and CDR2 is SVGAGI in the germline V gene. The CDR3 loop is CASSTAQDIDTQYF. CDR3 DNA sequence: TGTGCCAGCAGTACCGCGCAGGATATCGATACGCAGTATTTT.

The chain is built from TRBV21-1 and TRBJ1-3; the D call in the table, TRBD1, was not verified against the DNA. TRBV21-1 is a pseudogene. The CDR3 has 17 residues. In DNA form, the CDR3 reads TGTGCCAGGCCGAATACAGGGGAGAGGAGCTCTGGAAACACCATATATTTT. Protein product: CARPNTGERSSGNTIYF.

The chain links TRBV28 to TRBJ2-7, with a tentative D call TRBD1 (5 bases). The germline V and J ends were trimmed by 4 bases and 2 bases, with 12 bases remaining between them. From germline, CDR1 is MDHEN and CDR2 SYDVKM. The CDR3 totals 14 residues. The CDR3 reads CASSSSDSPYEQYV. CDR3 DNA sequence: TGTGCCAGCAGTTCCTCCGACAGCCCCTACGAGCAGTACGTC.

V usage is TRBV7-8 and J usage is TRBJ2-3; D is possibly TRBD1 (6 bases). Germline lookup yields CDR1 SGHVS and CDR2 FQNEAQ. There are 15 residues in the CDR3. V gave up 0 bases and J gave up 0 bases, with 7 bases separating them. The CDR3 region is CASSLAGGSTDTQYF. The CDR3, as DNA: TGTGCCAGCAGCTTAGCAGGGGGTAGCACAGATACGCAGTATTTT.

The chain employs TRBV6-5 and TRBJ2-5, with a tentative D call TRBD2 (6 bases). Germline assignment: CDR1 MNHEY and CDR2 SVGAGI. The CDR3 spans 14 residues. Trimming took off 0 bases at V and 2 bases at J, with 7 bases between the two ends. Here the CDR3 reads CASSYSEGQETQYF. The CDR3 nucleotides read TGTGCCAGCAGTTACTCGGAGGGGCAAGAGACCCAGTACTTC.

This chain links TRBV5-6 with TRBJ2-2; D remains ambiguous. The CDR3 is 13 residues long. The germline V gene has CDR1 SGHDT and CDR2 YYEEEE. V was shortened by 3 bases and J by 6 bases, with 9 bases between the two germline ends. The CDR3 sequence: CASSSFGSGELFF. Here the CDR3 DNA reads TGTGCCAGCAGCTCCTTCGGTTCCGGGGAGCTGTTTTTT.

The chain uses TRBV7-9 and TRBJ1-3; D unresolved. The V gene's germline CDR1 is SEHNR and CDR2 FQNEAQ (reference sequence). Trimming removed 5 bases from V and 3 bases from J, with 17 bases in between. This CDR3 spans 16 amino acids. CDR3 loop: CASSRTGMMDGNTIYF. The CDR3 nucleotides read TGTGCCAGCAGCCGCACCGGGATGATGGATGGAAACACCATATATTTT.

The chain is built from TRBV7-9 and TRBJ2-7; D is ambiguous. Germline CDR1 is SEHNR and CDR2 is FQNEAQ (reference sequence). V was shortened by 1 base and J by 2 bases, with 9 bases between the two germline ends. The CDR3 runs to 14 residues. CDR3 sequence (DNA): TGTGCCAGCAGCTTAGGGCCACAGACCTACGAGCAGTACGTC. This translates into CASSLGPQTYEQYV.

The gene calls are TRBV10-3 and TRBJ2-1, with 13 bases lining up with TRBD2. This CDR3 has 15 residues. V was pared by 7 bases and J by 6 bases, with 6 bases of the junction left unmatched. CDR1 is ENHRY, CDR2 SYGVKD, per germline. CDR3 amino acids: CAITRLAGGINEQFF. CDR3 DNA sequence: TGTGCCATCACCCGACTAGCGGGGGGTATCAATGAGCAGTTCTTC.

The J gene is TRBJ1-6, the V gene TRBV12-2; no DNA check was done on the table's D call, TRBD1. TRBV12-2 constitutes a pseudogene. This CDR3 region has 18 residues. The DNA of the CDR3 is TGTGCAAGTCGCTTAGGACTCCAGGGCTTAGCTCACCTTTCACCCCTCCACTTT. Residues: CASRLGLQGLAHLSPLHF.

The chain is built from TRBV25-1 and TRBJ1-6, with 7 bases lining up with TRBD1. CDR1 is MGHDK and CDR2 is SYGVNS in the germline V gene. The CDR3 covers 16 residues. The junction had 7 bases not matched to a gene; V was cut back by 1 base and J by 7 bases. As DNA, the CDR3 is TGTGCCAGCAGTGAATTAGGGACAGAAGAGAATTCACCCCTCCACTTT. It yields the protein CASSELGTEENSPLHF. The whole variable domain, remainder taken from reference TRBV25-1 and TRBJ1-6, is EADIYQTPRYLVIGTGKKITLECSQTMGHDKMYWYQQDPGMELHLIHYSYGVNSTEKGDLSSESTVSRIRTEHFPLTLESARPSHTSQYLCASSELGTEENSPLHFGNGTRLTVT.

This chain joins TRBV6-5 and TRBJ1-3; a possible D gene is TRBD1 (6 bases). The ends were cut back, 5 bases at V and 0 bases at J, with 11 bases in the middle. The CDR3 is 15 residues long. In germline, CDR1 is MNHEY, CDR2 SVGAGI. The CDR3 is CASSHRDNSGNTIYF. CDR3 nucleotides: TGTGCCAGCAGTCACCGGGACAACTCTGGAAACACCATATATTTT.

The chain carries TRBV28 and TRBJ1-5; possible D gene TRBD1, 5 bases. CDR3 length equals 17 residues. CDR1 and CDR2 from the germline V gene are MDHEN and SYDVKM. Trimming took off 6 bases at V and 0 bases at J, with 18 bases between the two ends. CDR3 sequence: CASRSGGWAHSNQPQHF. The CDR3 DNA reads as TGTGCCAGCAGATCGGGGGGGTGGGCACATAGCAATCAGCCCCAGCATTTT.

This sequence joins TRBV5-4 and TRBJ1-3, with unresolved D. V was shortened by 4 bases and J by 0 bases, with 5 bases between the two germline ends. The CDR3 consists of 13 residues. Germline V gene sequence: CDR1 SGHNT, CDR2 YYREEE (reference sequence). The CDR3 region is CASSPDSGNTIYF. As DNA, the CDR3 is TGTGCCAGCAGCCCAGACTCTGGAAACACCATATATTTT.

The chain couples TRBV6-5 to TRBJ2-5; 11 bases fit TRBD2. The V gene end was trimmed by 8 bases and the J gene end by 5 bases; junction bases not matched to a gene: 10. This CDR3 comprises 15 residues. The germline V gene has CDR1 MNHEY and CDR2 SVGAGI. CDR3 in amino acids: CASCISGGAEETQYF. DNA for the CDR3: TGTGCCAGCTGTATTAGCGGGGGGGCGGAGGAGACCCAGTACTTC.

The gene calls are TRBV6-4 and TRBJ1-6; D possibly corresponds to TRBD1 (6 bases). Germline CDR1 and CDR2: MRHNA and SNTAGT. V dropped 0 bases and J dropped 9 bases, with 12 bases sitting between them. The CDR3 runs 15 residues. The CDR3 loop is CASSDSGDISSPLHF. The CDR3 DNA reads TGTGCCAGCAGTGACTCTGGGGACATAAGTTCACCCCTCCACTTT.

The rearrangement joins TRBV27 to TRBJ2-3, with 11 bases aligning to TRBD2. Germline values: CDR1 MNHEY, CDR2 SMNVEV (reference sequence). The CDR3 covers 16 residues. The V segment lost 5 bases and the J segment 3 bases; nucleotides outside the gene matches: 7. The CDR3 region is CASSPVAGGPTDTQYF. The DNA of the CDR3 is TGTGCCAGCAGTCCCGTAGCGGGGGGGCCGACAGATACGCAGTATTTT.

This chain joins TRBV5-4 and TRBJ1-2; 9 positions match TRBD1. V shed 0 bases, J shed 5 bases, and the junction held 11 bases outside the gene matches. From germline, CDR1 is SGHNT and CDR2 YYREEE (reference sequence). This CDR3 contains 17 residues. CDR3 residues: CASSLESTGGLWYGYTF. CDR3 in DNA: TGTGCCAGCAGCTTGGAGTCGACAGGGGGTCTTTGGTATGGCTACACCTTC.

This chain uses TRBV5-1 with TRBJ2-1; possibly TRBD2 for D (6 bases). The length of the CDR3 is 16 residues. Trimming left V 0 bases short and J 6 bases short, with 16 bases between. Germline-derived CDR1 and CDR2 are SGHRS and YFSETQ. The CDR3 DNA is TGCGCCAGCAGCTTGGAACCGGGAGCAGAGTCCAATGAGCAGTTCTTC. Translation: CASSLEPGAESNEQFF.

The chain links TRBV10-3 to TRBJ1-1, with D perhaps TRBD1 (6 bases). CDR3 length equals 14 residues. The germline V gene encodes CDR1 ENHRY and CDR2 SYGVKD. V dropped 4 bases and J dropped 1 base, with 10 bases sitting between them. In DNA form, the CDR3 reads TGTGCCATCAGTGCGGGGGGCGGGAACACTGAAGCTTTCTTT. Translation gives CAISAGGGNTEAFF.

The chain employs TRBV15 and TRBJ2-7, with 8 bases lining up with TRBD1. The CDR3 totals 16 residues. V was clipped by 0 bases and J by 3 bases; unmatched bases: 7. Germline lookup yields CDR1 LNHNV and CDR2 YYDKDF (reference sequence). The CDR3 DNA reads TGTGCCACCAGCAGAGAAATACAGGGGGTTAACTACGAGCAGTACGTC. Protein: CATSREIQGVNYEQYV.